This TCR beta chain was identified in a study of CD8+ T cells in alopecia areata. Germline-derived CDR1 and CDR2 are MNHEY and SVGAGI. CDR3 length equals 12 residues. V lost 6 bases and J lost 3, with 8 bases in between. The treatment is: oral pan-JAK inhibitor, 5-10 mg twice daily. Once RNA had been extracted, it was reverse transcribed into cDNA to act as the sequencing template. TCRdb keeps only in-frame clones here, not all; method: immunoSEQ multiplex PCR. The sample consists of 150,000 to 200,000 clones, approximately 57% of them appearing once. To note about this clone: Its specificity is unknown.

Study-wide points: With patients, TCR sharing proved less clear than in mice, a difference possibly related to HLA. Tofacitinib significantly lowered scalp clonality and expanded CD8+ clones among the top 100.

This chain connects TRBV6-5 to TRBJ1-1; the D is unclear. Specimen: CD4+ T cells sorted from blood, collected at week 24, from a patient treated with tofacitinib. The clonotype originates from a human donor with alopecia areata. The CDR3 loop is CASRETYTEAFF. For the CDR3, the DNA is TGTGCCAGCAGGGAGACCTACACTGAAGCTTTCTTT.